These 13 T cell receptor beta chains were all obtained from the same sample, sequenced in a study of cytomegalovirus exposure and HLA in healthy donors. Repertoires were generated with immunoSEQ multiplex PCR, while TCRdb's copy carries only in-frame clones and drops some. The profile covers roughly 120,000 clones, with under 90% appearing a single time and roughly 1.9% taken by the ten largest. Input material: PBMCs. The receptors come from a woman younger than 45 in good health and CMV-seronegative.

The CDR3 here is CASSSLKSTDTQYF. Here the CDR3 DNA reads TGTGCCAGCAGCTCACTTAAATCGACAGATACGCAGTATTTT. The V gene is TRBV9, the J gene TRBJ2-3; D is ambiguous. CDR1 is SGDLS and CDR2 is YYNGEE in the germline V gene. The CDR3 is 14 residues long. V shed 4 bases and J shed 3 bases, with 12 bases lying between them.

This clone is termed medium-sized. CDR3 sequence reads: CASSLVPGEDTRQYF. The CDR3 DNA reads TGTGCCAGCAGCTTAGTGCCAGGGGAAGATACGAGGCAGTACTTC. J is TRBJ2-7 and V is TRBV13, with a weak D call TRBD1 (6 bases). Germline values: CDR1 PRHDT, CDR2 FYEKMQ (reference sequence). The length of the CDR3 is 15 residues. V was clipped by 1 base and J by 9 bases, with 19 bases between them.

J is TRBJ2-5 and V is TRBV5-4, with 7 bases matching TRBD1. Germline lookup yields CDR1 SGHNT and CDR2 YYREEE (reference sequence). This CDR3 has 14 amino acids. J lost 5 bases, V lost 0 bases, and 4 bases had no gene match. The CDR3 protein is CASSLGQGRETQYF. DNA for the CDR3: TGTGCCAGCAGCTTGGGACAGGGTAGGGAGACCCAGTACTTC.

J is TRBJ2-3 and V is TRBV7-9; TRBD2 might be the D (6 bases). The germline CDR1 and CDR2 sequences are SEHNR and FQNEAQ (reference sequence). The length of the CDR3 is 15 residues. The V gene lost 1 base and the J gene lost 1 base, with 9 bases spanning the gap. DNA of the CDR3: TGTGCCAGCAGCTTAGGGCGCGGGGGCACAGATACGCAGTATTTT. Translated, it gives CASSLGRGGTDTQYF.

V is TRBV19 and J is TRBJ1-5; no clear D. The V end was cut by 5 bases, the J end by 9 bases, with 20 bases between. The length of the CDR3 is 15 residues. CDR1 and CDR2 from the germline V gene are LNHDA and SQIVND (reference sequence). CDR3 coding DNA: TGTGCCAGTAGTGAAGGCCTCGGGAGTCAGAGGCCCCAGCATTTT. As protein: CASSEGLGSQRPQHF. Looking up the rest from reference TRBV19 and TRBJ1-5 gives the full variable domain: DGGITQSPKYLFRKEGQNVTLSCEQNLNHDAMYWYRQDPGQGLRLIYYSQIVNDFQKGDIAEGYSVSREKKESFPLTVTSAQKNPTAFYLCASSEGLGSQRPQHFGDGTRLSIL.

This rearrangement joins TRBV15 to TRBJ1-1; tentatively, D is TRBD1 (6 bases). V gave up 3 bases and J gave up 4 bases, with 21 bases separating them. The CDR3 is 17 amino acids. The germline V gene encodes CDR1 LNHNV and CDR2 YYDKDF (reference sequence). The chain's CDR3 is CATSRDPGGLRSTEAFF. In DNA form, the CDR3 reads TGTGCCACCAGCAGGGACCCGGGGGGGCTTCGGAGCACTGAAGCTTTCTTT.

The V call is TRBV28, the J call TRBJ2-7; a possible D gene is TRBD1 (5 bases). This CDR3 is 12 amino acids long. V shed 6 bases and J shed 3 bases, with 9 bases lying between them. Germline V gives CDR1 MDHEN, CDR2 SYDVKM. The DNA for the CDR3 is TGTGCCAGCAGACTTAGGGGCTACGAGCAGTACTTC. The encoded protein is CASRLRGYEQYF.

The chain couples TRBV30 to TRBJ1-1; possible D gene TRBD1, 6 bases. V was pared by 4 bases and J by 6 bases, with 9 bases between. The CDR3 covers 11 residues. Germline lookup yields CDR1 GTSNPN and CDR2 SVGIG (reference sequence). DNA for the CDR3: TGTGCCTGGAACAGGGTAGCTGAAGCTTTCTTT. This gives the protein CAWNRVAEAFF. The full variable domain, rest sourced from reference TRBV30 and TRBJ1-1, is SQTIHQWPATLVQPVGSPLSLECTVEGTSNPNLYWYRQAAGRGLQLLFYSVGIGQISSEVPQNLSASRPQDRQFILSSKKLLLSDSGFYLCAWNRVAEAFFGQGTRLTVV.

This clone was seen a handful of times. The chain has TRBV11-3 and TRBJ2-3; 11 bases agree with TRBD2. With 2 bases clipped from V and 6 bases from J, the junction kept 7 bases outside the gene matches. The length of the CDR3 is 16 residues. CDR1 SGHNT and CDR2 YENEEA come from the germline V gene. The chain's CDR3 is CASSLSTSGGRDTQYF. CDR3 bases: TGTGCCAGCAGCTTATCCACTAGCGGGGGTCGGGATACGCAGTATTTT.

V and J are TRBV6-1 and TRBJ1-6, with D possibly TRBD1 on 5 matching bases. This CDR3 has 17 residues. Germline V gene lookup returns CDR1 MNHNS and CDR2 SASEGT. The V end was cut by 0 bases, the J end by 0 bases, with 9 bases between. The CDR3 loop is CASSEAPQGSYNSPLHF. CDR3 DNA sequence: TGTGCCAGCAGTGAAGCCCCCCAGGGCTCCTATAATTCACCCCTCCACTTT.

The V gene is TRBV7-6, the J gene TRBJ1-1; 9 bases agree with TRBD1. Germline CDR1 is SGHVS and CDR2 is FNYEAQ. The CDR3 spans 17 residues. V shed 5 bases, J shed 5 bases, and the junction held 15 bases outside the gene matches. CDR3 region: CASSPTPPGTGTTEAFF. The CDR3 DNA reads TGTGCCAGCAGCCCTACCCCTCCCGGGACAGGGACGACTGAAGCTTTCTTT.

V and J are TRBV9 and TRBJ2-3; 13 bases line up with TRBD2. The germline V gene encodes CDR1 SGDLS and CDR2 YYNGEE. V shed 4 bases and J 1 base; nucleotides not matched to a gene: 12. The CDR3 length is 19 residues. CDR3 amino acids: CASSISGLAGPVGTDTQYF. The CDR3 DNA reads TGTGCCAGCAGCATCTCGGGACTAGCGGGGCCCGTCGGCACAGATACGCAGTATTTT.

V and J are TRBV30 and TRBJ2-7; D is possibly TRBD1 (6 bases). This CDR3 is built from 12 residues. V lost 4 bases, J lost 6 bases, and 13 bases lay in between. CDR1 and CDR2 from the germline V gene are GTSNPN and SVGIG (reference sequence). As DNA, the CDR3 is TGTGCCTGGACCACAGGGTTGGGCGAGCAGTACTTC. Its protein product is CAWTTGLGEQYF. The whole variable domain, filled in from reference TRBV30 and TRBJ2-7, reads SQTIHQWPATLVQPVGSPLSLECTVEGTSNPNLYWYRQAAGRGLQLLFYSVGIGQISSEVPQNLSASRPQDRQFILSSKKLLLSDSGFYLCAWTTGLGEQYFGPGTRLTVT.